This T cell receptor (beta chain) appears in the sequencing data of a study of cytomegalovirus exposure and HLA in healthy donors. General observations from the study: Later on, an analysis tied approximately 15,000 TCR beta sequences to HLA alleles at 0.05 false discovery rate. Researchers reported in a later analysis that a missense DCLRE1C variant was tied to TCR beta V- and J-gene trimming. Accurate prediction of most subjects' HLA-A and HLA-B alleles from TCR beta sequences was reported.

V lost 4 bases, J lost 5 bases, and 9 bases stayed unmatched. Germline V gene sequence: CDR1 SGHTA, CDR2 FQGNSA. The CDR3 extends over 15 amino acids. Turning to this clone: What it binds is not known.

PCR was performed using 60 Vbeta and 13 Jbeta primers. Profiled with immunoSEQ multiplex PCR; TCRdb holds only in-frame clones, not every one. The sample lists fewer than 150,000 clones, around 75% occurring once. This chain uses TRBV7-2 with TRBJ2-5; 8 nucleotides agree with TRBD2. Sequencing was carried out using PBMCs. The sequence was collected from a man younger than 40 in good health and CMV-seronegative. As DNA, the CDR3 is TGTGCCAGCAGCTCCCCAGCGGGAGTAGAGGAGACCCAGTACTTC. It yields the protein CASSSPAGVEETQYF.